These 29 T cell receptor beta chains were sequenced from one sample in a study of cytomegalovirus exposure and HLA in healthy donors. This PCR relied on a set of 60 Vbeta primers and 13 Jbeta primers. Repertoires were generated with immunoSEQ multiplex PCR, while TCRdb's copy carries only in-frame clones and drops some. The sample yields about 150,000 clones, 65% to 85% seen once. The specimen was PBMCs. Receptor source: a male donor in good health and CMV-seronegative.

This sequence joins TRBV6-1 and TRBJ2-7; a possible D gene is TRBD2 (6 bases). CDR3 length equals 13 residues. Trimming removed 4 bases at V and 6 bases at J, with 13 bases between. Germline lookup yields CDR1 MNHNS and CDR2 SASEGT. The CDR3 DNA follows: TGTGCCAGCAGTGCGGGGGTAAGGGGCGAGCAGTACTTC. This sequence encodes CASSAGVRGEQYF.

This chain joins TRBV4-3 and TRBJ2-7; D might be TRBD2 (6 bases). Trimming took off 0 bases at V and 0 bases at J, with 18 bases between the two ends. This CDR3 is 18 amino acids long. CDR1 LGHNA and CDR2 YSLEER come from the germline V gene. CDR3 residues: CASSQDAPQRALSYEQYF. Here the CDR3 DNA reads TGCGCCAGCAGCCAAGACGCTCCGCAGCGGGCCCTCTCCTACGAGCAGTACTTC.

J is TRBJ2-7 and V is TRBV28; 7 bases agree with TRBD2. Trimming removed 4 bases from V and 2 bases from J; junction bases left unmatched: 2. CDR1 MDHEN and CDR2 SYDVKM come from the germline V gene. The CDR3 loop spans 13 amino acids. The CDR3 sequence: CASSSSGAYEQYF. CDR3 nucleotides: TGTGCCAGCAGTTCCAGCGGGGCCTACGAGCAGTACTTC. Combining the CDR3 with reference TRBV28 and TRBJ2-7 gives the whole variable domain DVKVTQSSRYLVKRTGEKVFLECVQDMDHENMFWYRQDPGLGLRLIYFSYDVKMKEKGDIPEGYSVSREKKERFSLILESASTNQTSMYLCASSSSGAYEQYFGPGTRLTVT.

The rearrangement joins TRBV7-6 to TRBJ1-2; possible D gene TRBD1, 6 bases. The CDR3 is 15 residues long. The germline V gene encodes CDR1 SGHVS and CDR2 FNYEAQ. With 4 bases removed from V and 5 bases from J, the gap between germline ends came to 17 bases. CDR3 in DNA: TGTGCCAGCAGCTCGTACCGGGACAAAGAATATGGCTACACCTTC. Encoded protein: CASSSYRDKEYGYTF.

The V call is TRBV9, the J call TRBJ2-2, with 8 bases that match TRBD2. After removal of 0 bases from V and 0 bases from J, the junction contained 1 base not matched to a gene. Germline assignment: CDR1 SGDLS and CDR2 YYNGEE. The CDR3 is made up of 16 amino acids. This CDR3 is CASSVEGLANTGELFF. DNA for the CDR3: TGTGCCAGCAGCGTAGAGGGACTAGCGAACACCGGGGAGCTGTTTTTT.

The rearrangement links TRBV7-9 to TRBJ1-2, with no clear D. CDR1 SEHNR and CDR2 FQNEAQ come from the germline V gene (reference sequence). CDR3 length equals 10 residues. The V and J ends lost 3 bases and 6 bases respectively, with 2 bases between them. The CDR3 coding sequence is TGTGCCAGCAGCTTCGATGGCTACACCTTC. It yields the protein CASSFDGYTF.

This chain's CDR3 is CASSQDQGRTTNEKLFF. The CDR3 nucleotides are TGTGCCAGCAGCCAAGACCAGGGAAGGACAACTAATGAAAAACTGTTTTTT. The chain uses TRBV4-2 and TRBJ1-4, with D possibly being TRBD1 (5 bases). Between the trimmed V and J ends, which lost 0 bases and 0 bases, there was a span of 11 bases. Per the germline V gene, CDR1 is LGHNA and CDR2 is YNFKEQ. This CDR3 comprises 17 residues.

Notes on this clone: Mismatch with germline at one junction end may stem from a read error. V and J are TRBV7-9 and TRBJ1-2; TRBD1 matches 7 bases. The germline gives CDR1 SEHNR, CDR2 FQNEAQ (reference sequence). The length of the CDR3 is 14 residues. In DNA form, the CDR3 reads TGTTCCAGCAGCTTAAGACAGGGCGCGGAGGGCTACACCTTC. This sequence encodes CSSSLRQGAEGYTF.

Notes on this clone: Germline is not matched at one junction end, which may reflect a read error. V usage is TRBV7-9 and J usage is TRBJ2-7; 9 bases agree with TRBD1. From germline, CDR1 is SEHNR and CDR2 FQNEAQ (reference sequence). The CDR3 spans 14 residues. The CDR3 is CSSSGQGPLHEQYF. For the CDR3, the DNA is TGTTCCAGCAGTGGACAGGGGCCGTTGCACGAGCAGTACTTC.

In this sample, this clone turned up a few times. This chain connects TRBV27 to TRBJ2-3, with D perhaps TRBD1 (6 bases). Germline CDR1 reads MNHEY; CDR2 reads SMNVEV (reference sequence). The V end lost 7 bases, the J end lost 8 bases, and 19 bases lay between the germline ends. The CDR3 runs to 14 residues. CDR3 protein: CASTAQGYGGTQYF. As DNA, the CDR3 is TGTGCCAGCACCGCACAGGGCTATGGGGGTACGCAGTATTTT.

V and J are TRBV6-5 and TRBJ1-5, with 7 positions matching TRBD1. CDR1 and CDR2 (germline): MNHEY, SVGAGI. CDR3 length: 15 amino acids. Trimming took 2 bases from V and 1 from J; bases not matched to a gene: 2. CDR3 protein: CASSYPGQSNQPQHF. DNA of the CDR3: TGTGCCAGCAGTTACCCGGGACAGAGCAATCAGCCCCAGCATTTT.

This rearrangement joins TRBV9 to TRBJ2-5; 10 bases are a match to TRBD2. The CDR3 totals 15 residues. Germline CDR1 is SGDLS and CDR2 is YYNGEE. V lost 3 bases, J lost 5 bases, and 7 bases stayed unmatched. CDR3: CASSAGAGGQETQYF. CDR3 nucleotides: TGTGCCAGCAGCGCCGGAGCGGGAGGGCAGGAGACCCAGTACTTC.

This sequence joins TRBV10-3 and TRBJ1-4; 7 bases line up with TRBD1. Per germline, CDR1 ENHRY and CDR2 SYGVKD. V lost 6 bases, J lost 6 bases, and 7 bases stayed unmatched. CDR3 length: 14 amino acids. The DNA for the CDR3 is TGTGCCATCAGGAAGGGGCAGGGGGATGAAAAACTGTTTTTT. Amino acid sequence: CAIRKGQGDEKLFF.

CDR3 DNA sequence: TGTGCCAGCGCCATGGACAGGGGGTCCTACGAGCAGTACTTC. Translated: CASAMDRGSYEQYF. The chain has TRBV7-2 and TRBJ2-7; 10 bases are a match to TRBD1. V shed 8 bases and J 1 base; nucleotides not matched to a gene: 5. The CDR3 extends over 14 amino acids. CDR1 and CDR2 (germline): SGHTA, FQGNSA.

V usage is TRBV19 and J usage is TRBJ1-1; D unresolved. The germline CDR1 and CDR2 sequences are LNHDA and SQIVND (reference sequence). The CDR3 totals 15 residues. V was pared by 4 bases and J by 0 bases, with 12 bases between. CDR3: CASSTGRAMNTEAFF. CDR3 DNA: TGTGCCAGTAGTACTGGGAGGGCAATGAACACTGAAGCTTTCTTT.

The V gene is TRBV29-1, the J gene TRBJ1-1; D is ambiguous. This CDR3 has 13 amino acids. In germline, CDR1 is SQVTM, CDR2 ANQGSEA. V was trimmed by 5 bases and J by 11 bases, leaving 21 bases between them. The CDR3 sequence: CSVNRGVGEKAFF. In nucleotides, the CDR3 is TGCAGCGTTAATCGGGGTGTAGGTGAAAAGGCTTTCTTT.

The CDR3 DNA follows: TGTGCCAGCAGTTTTGCAGGATTCAACTACGAGCAGTACTTC. Protein product: CASSFAGFNYEQYF. The chain combines TRBV6-1 with TRBJ2-7; D unresolved. The V gene lost 5 bases and the J gene lost 3 bases, with 14 bases spanning the gap. This CDR3 is built from 14 residues. Germline assignment: CDR1 MNHNS and CDR2 SASEGT.

This sequence joins TRBV7-6 and TRBJ2-7; TRBD2 matches at 11 bases. CDR1 is SGHVS and CDR2 is FNYEAQ in the germline V gene. V shed 5 bases and J 5 bases; nucleotides not matched to a gene: 11. The CDR3 contains 16 residues. The CDR3 DNA is TGTGCCAGCAGCCCATTTAGCGGGAGGGCCAGGGACGAGCAGTACTTC. Its protein is CASSPFSGRARDEQYF.

This clone showed up just a few times. CDR3 nucleotide sequence: TGTGCCAGCGGAGACAGGGGGAGCACAGATACGCAGTATTTT. It is translated as CASGDRGSTDTQYF. The V and J genes are TRBV6-1 and TRBJ2-3; 9 bases fit TRBD1. Germline trimming cut 8 bases from V and 0 bases from J; bases unmatched to any gene: 3. CDR1 is MNHNS and CDR2 is SASEGT in the germline V gene. This CDR3 spans 14 amino acids.

The rearrangement uses TRBV7-6 and TRBJ2-5, with 14 bases identical to TRBD2. The end of the DNA fits TRBJ2-7 better, so the J call may be wrong. This CDR3 is 16 amino acids long. The germline gives CDR1 SGHVS, CDR2 FNYEAQ. The CDR3 bases are TGTGCCAGCAGCCCCGGGACTAGCGGGAGTGTCAACGAGCAGTACTTC. It encodes CASSPGTSGSVNEQYF.

J is TRBJ1-5 and V is TRBV6-6; D may be TRBD1 (6 bases). The V and J ends lost 3 bases and 0 bases respectively, with 12 bases between them. The CDR3 totals 16 residues. CDR1 and CDR2 (germline): MNHNY, SVGAGI (reference sequence). The CDR3 reads CASSYPAGDSNQPQHF. For the CDR3, the DNA is TGTGCCAGCAGTTATCCGGCAGGGGATAGCAATCAGCCCCAGCATTTT.

The chain is built from TRBV7-3 and TRBJ2-2; 7 nucleotides align to TRBD1. The length of the CDR3 is 18 residues. Losses at the gene ends were 1 base for V and 0 bases for J; bases not matched to a gene: 8. The V gene's germline CDR1 is SGHTA and CDR2 FQGTGA. CDR3 region: CASSLSLRGTANTGELFF. In DNA, the CDR3 is TGTGCCAGCAGCTTAAGTTTGCGTGGGACAGCGAACACCGGGGAGCTGTTTTTT.

To note about this clone: This may be a read error: a much more frequent sequence differs by one nucleotide. The chain employs TRBV6-1 and TRBJ2-2, with 7 positions matching TRBD1. Germline values: CDR1 MNHNS, CDR2 SASEGT. Trimming took 3 bases from V and 3 from J; bases not matched to a gene: 1. The CDR3 has 14 amino acids. The DNA of the CDR3 is TGTGCCAGCAGTGATGACAGGGACACCGGGGAGCTGTTTTTT. Translation gives CASSDDRDTGELFF.

The J gene is TRBJ1-2, the V gene TRBV28; D remains ambiguous. This CDR3 comprises 14 residues. Trimming stripped 3 bases from V and 3 bases from J, with 11 bases between. The germline CDR1 and CDR2 sequences are MDHEN and SYDVKM. The CDR3 coding sequence is TGTGCCAGCAGTTTCCAACAGACCCACTATGGCTACACCTTC. Its protein product is CASSFQQTHYGYTF.

The V call is TRBV15, the J call TRBJ2-7, with a possible D match to TRBD2 (5 bases). Trimming took 2 bases from V and 3 from J, leaving 14 bases between them. This CDR3 has 15 amino acids. Per the germline V gene, CDR1 is LNHNV and CDR2 is YYDKDF (reference sequence). Here the CDR3 reads CATSRSSPSSYEQYF. In DNA form, the CDR3 reads TGTGCCACCAGCAGATCTTCCCCTAGCAGCTACGAGCAGTACTTC.

This rearrangement joins TRBV4-1 to TRBJ2-5; D not resolved. CDR1 is MGHRA, CDR2 YSYEKL, per germline. Trimming left V 4 bases short and J 0 bases short, with 15 bases between. This CDR3 contains 16 residues. CDR3: CASSPRLLKYQETQYF. The CDR3 nucleotides are TGCGCCAGCAGCCCCCGGTTACTAAAGTACCAAGAGACCCAGTACTTC.

V gene TRBV18 combines with J gene TRBJ1-4; tentative D call: TRBD1 (5 bases). The V gene lost 1 base and the J gene lost 7 bases, with 10 bases spanning the gap. The CDR3 loop spans 14 amino acids. Per the germline V gene, CDR1 is KGHSH and CDR2 is LQKENI. The CDR3 DNA reads as TGTGCCAGCTCACCACAGGGGTTCGGTGAAAAACTGTTTTTT. Encoded protein: CASSPQGFGEKLFF.

J is TRBJ2-1 and V is TRBV19; 8 bases match TRBD2. CDR1 is LNHDA and CDR2 is SQIVND in the germline V gene (reference sequence). V dropped 6 bases and J dropped 3; count of bases not matched to a gene: 4. The CDR3 is 14 amino acids. CDR3 bases: TGTGCCAGTAGCGGGAGGGCCTTCTACAATGAGCAGTTCTTC. Residues: CASSGRAFYNEQFF.

V is TRBV5-1 and J is TRBJ1-2, with a weak D call TRBD1 (5 bases). The CDR3 covers 15 residues. Germline V CDR1 and CDR2: SGHRS, YFSETQ. The V gene lost 1 base and the J gene lost 1 base, with 11 bases spanning the gap. CDR3 nucleotide sequence: TGCGCCAGCAGCTTGCACCCAGGGAATAACTATGGCTACACCTTC. This codes for CASSLHPGNNYGYTF.